Presented here are 20 T cell receptor beta chains from one specimen sequenced in a study of lymphopenia after photon versus proton radiotherapy. The data were produced by immunoSEQ multiplex PCR, yet TCRdb's version contains in-frame clones alone and is incomplete. Altogether about 30,000 clones are present, 80% to 90% being singletons, with the ten largest covering roughly 48%. Sequences were derived from peripheral blood, sampled from a patient treated with proton-based radiotherapy. These receptors were collected from a woman aged 55-70 years with cholangiocarcinoma. Some clones in this sample may be carry-over from other donors' samples.

The chain links TRBV25-1 to TRBJ2-1; tentatively, D is TRBD1 or TRBD2 (5 bases each). The CDR3 is 14 amino acids. Trimming cost V 2 bases and J 6 bases, with 11 bases left between them. The germline gives CDR1 MGHDK, CDR2 SYGVNS. CDR3 in DNA: TGTGCCAGCAGTGAACCCGGGACGGTCAATGAGCAGTTCTTC. Translation: CASSEPGTVNEQFF.

The V and J genes are TRBV19 and TRBJ1-2; unclear D gene. V lost 7 bases, J lost 4 bases, and 16 bases lay in between. Germline CDR1 LNHDA, CDR2 SQIVND (reference sequence). CDR3 length equals 14 residues. CDR3 nucleotides: TGTGCCAGTAACCCCCTCAGGAGCGGCTATGGCTACACCTTC. Its translation is CASNPLRSGYGYTF.

V gene TRBV18 combines with J gene TRBJ2-1, with D perhaps matching TRBD1 (5 bases). CDR1 KGHSH and CDR2 LQKENI come from the germline V gene. Trimming pared 4 bases from V and 4 bases from J, leaving 11 bases between. The CDR3 consists of 14 residues. This chain's CDR3 is CASSLSAGYNEQFF. CDR3 DNA sequence: TGTGCCAGCTCACTCTCGGCAGGGTACAATGAGCAGTTCTTC.

This rearrangement joins TRBV11-2 to TRBJ1-2; D call uncertain. The V gene lost 3 bases and the J gene lost 4 bases, with 9 bases spanning the gap. Germline CDR1 and CDR2: SGHAT and FQNNGV. The CDR3 loop spans 13 amino acids. CDR3 protein: CASSLGGSYGYTF. The DNA of the CDR3 is TGTGCCAGCAGCTTGGGTGGGTCCTATGGCTACACCTTC.

Turning to this clone: The same CDR3 is also encoded by other DNA sequences in this sample. The chain joins TRBV5-1 to TRBJ1-4; the D is unclear. V gave up 4 bases and J gave up 0 bases, with 10 bases separating them. From germline, CDR1 is SGHRS and CDR2 YFSETQ. The CDR3 length is 15 residues. The CDR3, as DNA: TGCGCCAGCAGCCTTGACTCAGCAACTAATGAAAAACTGTTTTTT. It is translated as CASSLDSATNEKLFF.

The chain is built from TRBV18 and TRBJ1-2; D remains ambiguous. The CDR3 contains 17 residues. V lost 3 bases and J lost 4, with 21 bases in between. The V gene's germline CDR1 is KGHSH and CDR2 LQKENI. The CDR3 reads CASSPTSSATRSYGYTF. The CDR3 nucleotides are TGTGCCAGCTCACCCACTTCTTCGGCAACTCGGAGCTATGGCTACACCTTC. The complete variable domain, with remaining parts taken from reference TRBV18 and TRBJ1-2, reads NAGVMQNPRHLVRRRGQEARLRCSPMKGHSHVYWYRQLPEEGLKFMVYLQKENIIDESGMPKERFSAEFPKEGPSILRIQQVVRGDSAAYFCASSPTSSATRSYGYTFGSGTRLTVV.

V gene TRBV6-1 combines with J gene TRBJ2-2; 7 nucleotides line up with TRBD1. J lost 3 bases, V lost 6 bases, and 7 bases had no gene match. CDR1 and CDR2 (germline): MNHNS, SASEGT. The CDR3 length is 15 residues. Written as DNA, the CDR3 is TGTGCCAGCAGCCACAGGGGTCCGGACACCGGGGAGCTGTTTTTT. Encoded protein: CASSHRGPDTGELFF.

This chain connects TRBV2 to TRBJ1-1; D unresolved. Germline V gene data show CDR1 as SNHLY and CDR2 as FYNNEI. This CDR3 comprises 13 residues. V lost 7 bases and J 0 bases, leaving 9 bases between the germline ends. The CDR3 DNA is TGTGCCAGCATGGTCGGGATGAACACTGAAGCTTTCTTT. This sequence encodes CASMVGMNTEAFF.

The chain carries TRBV5-1 and TRBJ1-6; TRBD1 agrees at 9 bases. The CDR3 length is 15 residues. Germline trimming cut 4 bases from V and 8 bases from J; bases unmatched to any gene: 7. Germline lookup yields CDR1 SGHRS and CDR2 YFSETQ. DNA for the CDR3: TGCGCCAGCAGCGAACGAGGACAGGGGTATTCACCCCTCCACTTT. It is translated as CASSERGQGYSPLHF.

V gene TRBV10-3 combines with J gene TRBJ2-3, with 10 bases that match TRBD2. CDR3 length: 18 amino acids. Germline V gives CDR1 ENHRY, CDR2 SYGVKD. Losses at the gene ends were 2 bases for V and 8 bases for J; bases not matched to a gene: 16. For the CDR3, the DNA is TGTGCCATCAGTGAGGCCCTGGTAGCGGGGGGCCCAAAGGGTACGCAGTATTTT. It encodes CAISEALVAGGPKGTQYF.

The genes are TRBV20-1 and TRBJ2-7; D not resolved. Germline CDR1 and CDR2: DFQATT and SNEGSKA (reference sequence). The CDR3 totals 11 residues. Trimming stripped 0 bases from V and 12 bases from J, with 12 bases between. CDR3 residues: CSARDPPLGYF. CDR3 in DNA: TGCAGTGCTAGAGATCCCCCGCTGGGGTACTTC.

The J gene is TRBJ1-3, the V gene TRBV9, with a tentative D call TRBD1 (5 bases). The CDR3 length is 15 residues. The germline V and J ends were trimmed by 4 bases and 4 bases, with 15 bases remaining between them. CDR1 SGDLS and CDR2 YYNGEE come from the germline V gene. The CDR3 here is CASSPYMGGGNTIYF. In DNA form, the CDR3 reads TGTGCCAGCAGCCCCTACATGGGGGGAGGAAACACCATATATTTT. Full variable domain (missing parts from reference TRBV9 and TRBJ1-3): DSGVTQTPKHLITATGQRVTLRCSPRSGDLSVYWYQQSLDQGLQFLIQYYNGEERAKGNILERFSAQQFPDLHSELNLSSLELGDSALYFCASSPYMGGGNTIYFGEGSWLTVV.

The V and J genes are TRBV25-1 and TRBJ1-1; D remains unclear. Germline-derived CDR1 and CDR2 are MGHDK and SYGVNS. This CDR3 contains 13 residues. Trimming shortened V by 1 base and J by 5 bases, and 8 bases separated the two germline ends. As DNA, the CDR3 is TGTGCCAGCAGTGAATCCCATCGTACTGAAGCTTTCTTT. This gives the protein CASSESHRTEAFF.

The V call is TRBV5-1, the J call TRBJ1-1, with a possible D match to TRBD1 (5 bases). CDR1 is SGHRS, CDR2 YFSETQ, per germline. CDR3 size: 17 residues. V was cut by 5 bases and J by 1 base, with 21 bases left in between. The CDR3 DNA reads TGCGCCAGCAGTATTGGCCCAGGGACGGAACCGAACACTGAAGCTTTCTTT. It yields the protein CASSIGPGTEPNTEAFF.

This chain connects TRBV6-1 to TRBJ2-7; 10 bases are shared with TRBD2. CDR1 MNHNS and CDR2 SASEGT come from the germline V gene. The CDR3 totals 14 residues. V lost 8 bases, J lost 1 base, and 5 bases stayed unmatched. The CDR3 bases are TGTGCCAGCCACCTAGCGGGGGTTTCCTACGAGCAGTACTTC. Translating it yields CASHLAGVSYEQYF.

The V and J genes are TRBV7-8 and TRBJ2-7, with D perhaps given as TRBD1 or TRBD2 (6 bases each). With 2 bases removed from V and 0 bases from J, the gap between germline ends came to 11 bases. Germline V CDR1 and CDR2: SGHVS, FQNEAQ. The CDR3 length is 15 residues. The DNA for the CDR3 is TGTGCCAGCAGCTTAATCGGGGGCAGCTCCTACGAGCAGTACTTC. The encoded protein is CASSLIGGSSYEQYF.

The chain couples TRBV11-2 to TRBJ1-5; D is ambiguous. The V gene's germline CDR1 is SGHAT and CDR2 FQNNGV. V lost 1 base, J lost 4 bases, and 5 bases lay in between. The CDR3 sequence is 13 residues long. CDR3 sequence (DNA): TGTGCCAGCAGCTTAGGGTTGAATCAGCCCCAGCATTTT. Translating it yields CASSLGLNQPQHF.

V gene TRBV27 combines with J gene TRBJ2-7; weak D call: TRBD2 (6 bases). V lost 2 bases, J lost 0 bases, and 8 bases lay in between. The V gene's germline CDR1 is MNHEY and CDR2 SMNVEV (reference sequence). The CDR3 has 14 amino acids. CDR3 coding DNA: TGTGCCAGCAGTTTACACGGGAGCTCCTACGAGCAGTACTTC. It encodes CASSLHGSSYEQYF.

The V gene is TRBV4-3, the J gene TRBJ2-1; perhaps TRBD2 as D (6 bases). Per the germline V gene, CDR1 is LGHNA and CDR2 is YSLEER. The V end was cut by 1 base, the J end by 4 bases, with 14 bases between. This CDR3 has 16 residues. The CDR3 DNA reads TGCGCCAGCAGCCAAGTATTAGCGGTACCTTACAATGAGCAGTTCTTC. Its translation: CASSQVLAVPYNEQFF.

This chain links TRBV4-3 with TRBJ1-2, with a tentative D call TRBD1 (5 bases). The germline V and J ends were trimmed by 4 bases and 2 bases, with 8 bases remaining between them. The CDR3 has 13 residues. Germline V CDR1 and CDR2: LGHNA, YSLEER. Here the CDR3 reads CASSRGANYGYTF. The DNA for the CDR3 is TGCGCCAGCAGCCGCGGGGCGAACTATGGCTACACCTTC.